This TCR beta chain was obtained from a study of T cells in Graves' hyperthyroidism and ophthalmopathy (dated by TCRdb to about 2019). At the level of the whole study: Peripheral blood samples were taken at the time of initial diagnosis, prior to any treatment. To identify TCR V-J signatures that set the groups apart, the researchers used a discovery cohort of more than 95 patients, made up of under 45 with Graves' ophthalmopathy and some 60 with stable Graves' hyperthyroidism. An independent validation cohort of about 20 hyperthyroidism patients and roughly 16 patients who later progressed to ophthalmopathy tested prospective prediction of ophthalmopathy. The approximately 100 discovery patients were divided at random into training and test sets in a 7:3 ratio. In addition, the study compared T-cell repertoires in thyroid tissue and in blood from five to seven Graves' hyperthyroidism patients. Following sampling, methimazole starting at 30 mg daily was given to hyperthyroidism patients, and high-dose intravenous methylprednisolone was given to ophthalmopathy patients. According to the paper, TCR Vbeta CDR3 sequencing was carried out on over 130 peripheral blood samples, which came from approximately 43 ophthalmopathy, under 80 hyperthyroidism and about 17 progressor patients. Results the study describes overall, beyond this receptor: A model built on a 13 V-J signature distinguished ophthalmopathy from stable hyperthyroidism, reaching roughly 88% sensitivity and under 84% specificity in cross-validation and 80%/75% in testing. In validation, progression to ophthalmopathy was predicted by the model with 65% to 71% sensitivity and approximately 78% specificity, a median of about 6.8 months before onset. Most expanded thyroid clonotypes (frequency above 0.001) were also found in blood, which suggests that blood repertoires may mirror thyroid immune responses. Sample size was not statistically predetermined, and blinding of investigators to group allocation was not performed.

The TCR beta CDR3 regions were amplified from RNA transcripts. For the first round of RT-PCR on the TCR CDR3, the HTBI primer set was used together with the Qiagen OneStep RT-PCR kit. Libraries were constructed in a second round of multiplex PCR, after which size selection and purification were carried out. The libraries were sequenced on an Illumina HiSeq2000 using paired-end 100 bp reads. The authors processed their data as follows. SOAPnuke was used to process the raw data, removing reads that contained adapters or uncalled bases, had a mean Phred below 15, or lacked an exact match to the constant primer or identifier. High-quality paired reads were merged with COPE v1.2.5, and unique nucleotide sequences were defined as clonotypes. MiTCR v1.1 was used to align the clonotypes against IMGT TRBV, TRBD and TRBJ reference segments. The analysis was restricted to V-J combinations with a frequency above 0.0001, which together covered roughly 99% of the repertoires. The TCS score was defined as F50 (clonal expansion) divided by E x V (chaos), with BLOSUM62-based TCRdist calculated between CDR3 peptides within each V-J. Welch's t-statistics and random forest reduced around 510 V-J features to roughly 13, which were used in a naive Bayes classifier (R e1071). TCRdb cleaned the public reads at Q25 with fastp, built clones with MiXCR and kept in-frame beta chains. Each record represents a unique CDR3 protein, reported with the most common genes and DNA among its rows. Here the V and J calls rest on TCRdb's processing, not on the authors' analysis. This sample gives more than 500,000 distinct CDR3 sequences in total; 15% to 20% of them show up just once. Of the sample, roughly 29% is held by the ten largest clones.

Ophthalmopathy patients had moderately to severely active disease, Clinical Activity Score of at least 3, NOSPECS grade of at least 4, and duration under 3 months. Any patient with an uncontrolled infection, another autoimmune disease, pregnancy or lactation was excluded. Diagnoses were established on the basis of clinical symptoms, serum thyroxine and TRAb, thyroid ultrasound, and orbital computed tomography. PBMCs were isolated from approximately 10 ml of fresh peripheral blood by Ficoll-Paque density gradient centrifugation. Total RNA was extracted using Trizol reagent, and RNA quality was assessed on an Agilent 2100 Bioanalyzer. The trim is 4 bases for V and 3 bases for J, with a gap of 13 bases between the germline ends. Per the germline V gene, SGHTA is the CDR1 and FQGNSA is the CDR2. The CDR3 spans 15 residues, from the cysteine through the phenylalanine. Left in the record is the CDR3 DNA by itself, 45 bases read in frame from the first base.

This clonotype was detected ten times or more. The antigen it binds to is not known. The input lacks base qualities; no much larger clone sits a single base away. The chain links TRBV7-2 with TRBJ1-5; the best D guess is TRBD1, with 5 bases matching. The clonotype originates from a woman in her thirties with Graves' ophthalmopathy. The sample taken for sequencing was blood. The CDR3 region: CASSYQGGYNQPQHF. The bases are TGTGCCAGCAGCTATCAGGGAGGCTACAATCAGCCCCAGCATTTT.